These T cell receptor beta chains were read from a single sample in a study of PD-1 blockade in classical Hodgkin lymphoma. The protocol was immunoSEQ multiplex PCR, while the TCRdb copy is restricted to in-frame clones and leaves out a portion. In the table there are 50,000 to 65,000 clones, less than 95% of which are singletons. The sequencing used peripheral blood mononuclear cells (PBMCs), collected before the fourth cycle of nivolumab. Every receptor here comes from a human donor with classical Hodgkin lymphoma. Both conserved end residues are part of each CDR3. Fields, in order: V gene, J gene, clone size, CDR3 protein. Size tells how often a clone was seen (once, few, many) or the class of an expanded clone, and some rows leave it out.

V: TRBV7-2; J: TRBJ2-6; size: .; CDR3: CASSLAASGGANVLTF
V: TRBV7-9; J: TRBJ2-7; size: .; CDR3: CASSLVSQAGVGYEQYF
V: TRBV15; J: TRBJ2-1; size: .; CDR3: CATSRAGGGEYNEQFF
V: TRBV13; J: TRBJ2-5; size: .; CDR3: CASSFYLGDPKETQYF
V: TRBV5-4; J: TRBJ1-1; size: .; CDR3: CASSWGGWANTEAFF
V: TRBV29-1; J: TRBJ1-2; size: .; CDR3: CSVNVLMTGFHGYTF
V: TRBV2; J: TRBJ1-6; size: .; CDR3: CASSERTGLNSPLHF
V: TRBV30; J: TRBJ1-5; size: .; CDR3: CASQGDRDQPQHF
V: TRBV18; J: TRBJ2-5; size: .; CDR3: CASSLAGRQETQYF
V: TRBV2; J: TRBJ1-2; size: .; CDR3: CASSVSRSYTF
V: TRBV4-2; J: TRBJ1-2; size: .; CDR3: CASSLTGTGLYGYTF
V: TRBV2; J: TRBJ2-1; size: .; CDR3: CAGGTGTRNNEQFF
V: TRBV7-3; J: TRBJ2-7; size: once; CDR3: CASSPLVRARGEQYF
V: TRBV6-1; J: TRBJ1-4; size: .; CDR3: CASSPGTGSEKLFF
V: TRBV27; J: TRBJ1-4; size: once; CDR3: CASSLSGTDEGEKLFF
V: TRBV29-1; J: TRBJ2-1; size: few; CDR3: CSVVIGFDEQFF
V: TRBV2; J: TRBJ1-1; size: .; CDR3: CATLTVRGTEAFF
V: TRBV15; J: TRBJ2-7; size: .; CDR3: CATSSAGPYEQYF
V: TRBV19; J: TRBJ1-2; size: .; CDR3: CASNDRALYGYTF
V: TRBV4-1; J: TRBJ1-4; size: .; CDR3: CASSLTGLSNEKLFF
V: TRBV5-6; J: TRBJ1-6; size: .; CDR3: CASSLDELNSPLHF
V: TRBV18; J: TRBJ1-2; size: once; CDR3: CASSPGFDNYGYTF
V: TRBV7-9; J: TRBJ1-1; size: .; CDR3: CASSWGEGKTEAFF
V: TRBV5-1; J: TRBJ2-5; size: .; CDR3: CASKTSGGASLETQYF
V: TRBV27; J: TRBJ1-6; size: few; CDR3: CASSPQEGLIHSPLHF